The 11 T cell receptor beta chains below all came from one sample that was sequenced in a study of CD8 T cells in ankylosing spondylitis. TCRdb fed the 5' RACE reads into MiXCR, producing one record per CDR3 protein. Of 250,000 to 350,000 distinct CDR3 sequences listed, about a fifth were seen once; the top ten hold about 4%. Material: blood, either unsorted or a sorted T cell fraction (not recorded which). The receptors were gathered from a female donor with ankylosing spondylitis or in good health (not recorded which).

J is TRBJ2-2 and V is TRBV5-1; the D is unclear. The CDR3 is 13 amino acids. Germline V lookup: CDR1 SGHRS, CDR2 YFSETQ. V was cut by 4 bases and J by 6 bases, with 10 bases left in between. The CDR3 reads CASSPLGAGELFF. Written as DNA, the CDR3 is TGCGCCAGCAGCCCGCTGGGCGCCGGGGAGCTGTTTTTT.

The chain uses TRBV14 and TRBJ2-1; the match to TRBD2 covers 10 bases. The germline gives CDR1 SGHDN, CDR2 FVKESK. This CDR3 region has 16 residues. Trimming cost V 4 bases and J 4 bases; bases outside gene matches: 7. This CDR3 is CASSPLGLAVYNEQFF. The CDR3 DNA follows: TGTGCCAGCAGCCCTTTAGGACTAGCGGTATACAATGAGCAGTTCTTC. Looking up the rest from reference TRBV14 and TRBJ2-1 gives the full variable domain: EAGVTQFPSHSVIEKGQTVTLRCDPISGHDNLYWYRRVMGKEIKFLLHFVKESKQDESGMPNNRFLAERTGGTYSTLKVQPAELEDSGVYFCASSPLGLAVYNEQFFGPGTRLTVL.

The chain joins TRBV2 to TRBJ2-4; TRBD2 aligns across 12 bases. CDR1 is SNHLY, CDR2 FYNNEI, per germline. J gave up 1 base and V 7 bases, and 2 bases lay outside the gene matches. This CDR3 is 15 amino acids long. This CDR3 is CASTSGRGAKNIQYF. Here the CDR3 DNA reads TGTGCCAGCACTAGCGGGAGGGGGGCCAAAAACATTCAGTACTTC.

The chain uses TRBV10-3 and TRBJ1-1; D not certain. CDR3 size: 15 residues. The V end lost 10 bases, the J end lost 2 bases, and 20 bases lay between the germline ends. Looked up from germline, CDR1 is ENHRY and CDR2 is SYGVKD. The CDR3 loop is CATRGGVGSNTEAFF. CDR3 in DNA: TGTGCCACCCGAGGTGGGGTTGGCTCCAACACTGAAGCTTTCTTT.

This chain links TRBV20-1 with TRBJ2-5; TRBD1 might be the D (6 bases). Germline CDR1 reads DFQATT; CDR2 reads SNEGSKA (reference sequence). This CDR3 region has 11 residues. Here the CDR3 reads CSVDRQETQYF. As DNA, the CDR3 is TGCAGCGTGGACAGACAAGAGACCCAGTACTTC.

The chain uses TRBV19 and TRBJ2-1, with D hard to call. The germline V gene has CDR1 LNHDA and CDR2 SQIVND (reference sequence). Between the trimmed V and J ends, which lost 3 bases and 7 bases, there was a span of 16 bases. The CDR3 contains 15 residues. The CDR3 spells CASSMETVNWNEQFF. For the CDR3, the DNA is TGTGCCAGTAGTATGGAGACCGTGAATTGGAATGAGCAGTTCTTC. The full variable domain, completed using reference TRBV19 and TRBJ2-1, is DGGITQSPKYLFRKEGQNVTLSCEQNLNHDAMYWYRQDPGQGLRLIYYSQIVNDFQKGDIAEGYSVSREKKESFPLTVTSAQKNPTAFYLCASSMETVNWNEQFFGPGTRLTVL.

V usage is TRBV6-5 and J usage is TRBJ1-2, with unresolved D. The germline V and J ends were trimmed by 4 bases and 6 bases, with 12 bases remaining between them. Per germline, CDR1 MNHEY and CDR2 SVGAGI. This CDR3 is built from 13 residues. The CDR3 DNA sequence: TGTGCCAGCAGTTCCAGTCCCCCGAATGGCTACACCTTC. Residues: CASSSSPPNGYTF.

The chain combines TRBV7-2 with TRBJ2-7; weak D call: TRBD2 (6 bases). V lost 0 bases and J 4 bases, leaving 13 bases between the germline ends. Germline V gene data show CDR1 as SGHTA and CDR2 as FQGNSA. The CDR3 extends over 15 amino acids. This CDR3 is CASSLAGGRSYEQYF. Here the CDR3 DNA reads TGTGCCAGCAGCTTAGCGGGAGGTAGGAGTTACGAGCAGTACTTC.

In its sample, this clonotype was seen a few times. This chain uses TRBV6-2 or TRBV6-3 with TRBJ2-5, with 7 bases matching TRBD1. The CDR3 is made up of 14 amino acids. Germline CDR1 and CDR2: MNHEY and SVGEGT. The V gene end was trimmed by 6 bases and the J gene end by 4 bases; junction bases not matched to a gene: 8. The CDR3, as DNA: TGTGCCAGCAGGCACACAGGGGAAGGAGAGACCCAGTACTTC. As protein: CASRHTGEGETQYF.

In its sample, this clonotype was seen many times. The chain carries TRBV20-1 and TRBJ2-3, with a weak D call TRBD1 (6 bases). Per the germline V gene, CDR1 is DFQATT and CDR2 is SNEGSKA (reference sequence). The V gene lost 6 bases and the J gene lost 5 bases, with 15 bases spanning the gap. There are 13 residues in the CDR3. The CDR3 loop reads CSANHPGVDTQYF. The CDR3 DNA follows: TGCAGTGCCAACCATCCAGGGGTAGATACGCAGTATTTT.

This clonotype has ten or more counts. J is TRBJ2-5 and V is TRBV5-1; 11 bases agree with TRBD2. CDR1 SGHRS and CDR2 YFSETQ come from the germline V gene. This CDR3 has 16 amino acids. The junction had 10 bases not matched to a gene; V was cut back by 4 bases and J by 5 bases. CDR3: CASSLKTSGRLETQYF. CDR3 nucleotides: TGCGCCAGCAGCCTGAAAACTAGCGGGAGATTGGAGACCCAGTACTTC.